This entry lists 20 T cell receptor beta chains sequenced from one sample in a study of T cell responses to AZD1222 COVID-19 vaccine. Only in-frame clones appear in the TCRdb table, and some are missing; sequencing was by immunoSEQ multiplex PCR. Found here are over 110,000 clones, roughly 89% of them singletons; the top ten hold around 1.7%. Sample: peripheral blood, taken on day 0 of AZD1222 vaccination. The origin of the receptors is an adult in good health.

J is TRBJ1-2 and V is TRBV27, with 7 bases that match TRBD1. Losses at the gene ends were 5 bases for V and 4 bases for J; bases not matched to a gene: 13. Per germline, CDR1 MNHEY and CDR2 SMNVEV (reference sequence). The CDR3 contains 16 residues. CDR3 in amino acids: CASSSNLQGTFYGYTF. For the CDR3, the DNA is TGTGCCAGCAGTAGTAACTTACAGGGGACTTTCTATGGCTACACCTTC.

The rearrangement uses TRBV27 and TRBJ1-5, with 7 bases identical to TRBD1. Germline-derived CDR1 and CDR2 are MNHEY and SMNVEV (reference sequence). CDR3 length: 15 residues. The junction had 7 bases not matched to a gene; V was cut back by 3 bases and J by 5 bases. CDR3 DNA sequence: TGTGCCAGCAGTTTCCGACCAGGGGGAGATCAGCCCCAGCATTTT. Translating it yields CASSFRPGGDQPQHF.

The chain uses TRBV20-1 and TRBJ2-7; 8 nucleotides agree with TRBD2. From germline, CDR1 is DFQATT and CDR2 SNEGSKA (reference sequence). This CDR3 region has 14 residues. The V segment lost 3 bases and the J segment 3 bases; nucleotides outside the gene matches: 7. CDR3 sequence (DNA): TGCAGTGCTAGTGCCCGGACTAGCTTCTACGAGCAGTACTTC. This codes for CSASARTSFYEQYF.

In nucleotides, the CDR3 is TGTGCCAGCAGCCACCAGAACATCTATGGCTACACCTTC. It translates to CASSHQNIYGYTF. V and J are TRBV14 and TRBJ1-2; no definite D call. CDR1 and CDR2 from the germline V gene are SGHDN and FVKESK. The CDR3 has 13 amino acids. Trimming pared 3 bases from V and 4 bases from J, leaving 9 bases between.

The chain joins TRBV30 to TRBJ1-1; tentatively, D is TRBD1 (5 bases). V lost 2 bases to trimming and J lost 4 bases, with 23 bases between them. This CDR3 comprises 17 residues. The germline gives CDR1 GTSNPN, CDR2 SVGIG (reference sequence). This chain's CDR3 is CAWSRSTGAGLGTEAFF. DNA for the CDR3: TGTGCCTGGAGTCGATCGACGGGAGCAGGGTTGGGCACTGAAGCTTTCTTT. The full variable domain, its missing parts supplied by reference TRBV30 and TRBJ1-1, is SQTIHQWPATLVQPVGSPLSLECTVEGTSNPNLYWYRQAAGRGLQLLFYSVGIGQISSEVPQNLSASRPQDRQFILSSKKLLLSDSGFYLCAWSRSTGAGLGTEAFFGQGTRLTVV.

The chain employs TRBV10-1 and TRBJ2-2; D not resolved. Trimming stripped 2 bases from V and 5 bases from J, with 3 bases between. The CDR3 covers 12 residues. Germline values: CDR1 WNHNN, CDR2 SYGVQD (reference sequence). This CDR3 is CASSEPTGELFF. The CDR3 nucleotides are TGCGCCAGCAGTGAGCCTACCGGGGAGCTGTTTTTT.

This chain joins TRBV6-5 and TRBJ1-3, with unresolved D. CDR3 length: 15 amino acids. V lost 0 bases to trimming and J lost 3 bases, with 9 bases between them. Germline loops: CDR1 MNHEY, CDR2 SVGAGI. CDR3 loop: CASSYSPGDGNTIYF. In DNA, the CDR3 is TGTGCCAGCAGTTACTCCCCAGGAGATGGAAACACCATATATTTT.

The chain employs TRBV11-3 and TRBJ2-3, with unresolved D. This CDR3 contains 13 residues. The V end lost 2 bases, the J end lost 3 bases, and 6 bases lay between the germline ends. Germline V gives CDR1 SGHNT, CDR2 YENEEA. Written as DNA, the CDR3 is TGTGCCAGCAGCTTAAAGGCGACAGATACGCAGTATTTT. Its protein product is CASSLKATDTQYF.

The genes are TRBV3-1 (or the pseudogene TRBV3-2) and TRBJ2-1; D may be TRBD2 (6 bases). The CDR3 spans 15 residues. CDR1 and CDR2 (germline): LGHDT, YNNKEL (reference sequence). Trimming removed 1 base at V and 4 bases at J, with 11 bases between. CDR3 DNA sequence: TGTGCCAGCAGCCAAGTCGAAAGCGGGTACAATGAGCAGTTCTTC. As protein: CASSQVESGYNEQFF.

The chain carries TRBV11-1 and TRBJ2-3; the D gene is possibly TRBD1 (5 bases). This CDR3 contains 16 residues. Germline CDR1 and CDR2: SGHAT and FQDESV (reference sequence). V lost 4 bases to trimming and J lost 0 bases, with 14 bases between them. The CDR3: CASSYHRFGSTDTQYF. CDR3 DNA sequence: TGTGCCAGCAGCTACCACAGGTTTGGCAGCACAGATACGCAGTATTTT.

The genes are TRBV9 and TRBJ2-7; a weak D match, TRBD1 (6 bases). CDR3 length equals 15 residues. The germline gives CDR1 SGDLS, CDR2 YYNGEE. Trimming left V 4 bases short and J 1 base short, with 15 bases between. The CDR3 nucleotides read TGTGCCAGCAGCCCTGTTGGGGGCATGTCCTACGAGCAGTACTTC. It codes for CASSPVGGMSYEQYF.

The gene calls are TRBV27 and TRBJ1-1; D remains unclear. Germline V gene lookup returns CDR1 MNHEY and CDR2 SMNVEV (reference sequence). The CDR3 sequence is 15 residues long. The V end was cut by 2 bases, the J end by 5 bases, with 15 bases between. CDR3 sequence: CASSLQPGLLTEAFF. In DNA, the CDR3 is TGTGCCAGCAGTTTACAGCCGGGTCTCTTGACTGAAGCTTTCTTT.

This clone was found once. This chain joins TRBV19 and TRBJ2-7; D not certain. Trimming cost V 8 bases and J 3 bases, with 17 bases left between them. The V gene's germline CDR1 is LNHDA and CDR2 SQIVND (reference sequence). This CDR3 is 14 amino acids long. CDR3 nucleotides: TGTGCCAGTCAACCCGGCGGCGGTTTCTACGAGCAGTACTTC. This gives the protein CASQPGGGFYEQYF.

The V and J genes are TRBV30 and TRBJ1-4; D unclear. This CDR3 comprises 13 residues. V shed 2 bases and J shed 7 bases, with 11 bases lying between them. Germline lookup yields CDR1 GTSNPN and CDR2 SVGIG (reference sequence). CDR3 loop: CAWSRLGGEKLFF. The DNA for the CDR3 is TGTGCCTGGAGTAGGTTGGGCGGTGAAAAACTGTTTTTT.

V gene TRBV15 combines with J gene TRBJ1-1; no clear D gene. The CDR3 is made up of 15 amino acids. Germline V gene data show CDR1 as LNHNV and CDR2 as YYDKDF (reference sequence). V shed 0 bases and J shed 1 base, with 9 bases lying between them. CDR3 coding DNA: TGTGCCACCAGCAGAGAAGTGACGACGAACACTGAAGCTTTCTTT. Its protein is CATSREVTTNTEAFF.

The V and J genes are TRBV21-1 and TRBJ2-5; the table names TRBD1, a call not compared with the DNA. TRBV21-1 is recorded as a pseudogene. The CDR3 is made up of 12 amino acids. Here the CDR3 DNA reads TGTGCCAGCCCCACAGGACAAGAGACCCAGTACTTC. Protein product: CASPTGQETQYF.

The V call is TRBV7-3, the J call TRBJ2-4, with 14 nucleotides matching TRBD2. CDR3 length: 14 residues. In germline, CDR1 is SGHTA, CDR2 FQGTGA. J gave up 8 bases and V 5 bases, and 2 bases lay outside the gene matches. The CDR3 spells CASSKGLAGDIQYF. CDR3 nucleotides: TGTGCCAGCAGCAAGGGACTAGCGGGAGACATTCAGTACTTC. The full variable domain, in which reference TRBV7-3 and TRBJ2-4 provide the parts outside the CDR3, is GAGVSQTPSNKVTEKGKYVELRCDPISGHTALYWYRQSLGQGPEFLIYFQGTGAADDSGLPNDRFFAVRPEGSVSTLKIQRTERGDSAVYLCASSKGLAGDIQYFGAGTRLSVL.

The chain recombines TRBV5-6 with TRBJ2-3; possibly TRBD1 or TRBD2 for D (5 bases each). V was pared by 4 bases and J by 2 bases, with 17 bases between. Looked up from germline, CDR1 is SGHDT and CDR2 is YYEEEE. This CDR3 is built from 16 residues. CDR3 residues: CASSGSGLGFTDTQYF. In DNA, the CDR3 is TGTGCCAGCAGCGGGTCGGGGCTAGGCTTCACAGATACGCAGTATTTT.

V gene TRBV19 combines with J gene TRBJ1-5, with 7 bases matching TRBD1. V dropped 7 bases and J dropped 7; count of bases not matched to a gene: 7. Germline lookup yields CDR1 LNHDA and CDR2 SQIVND (reference sequence). The length of the CDR3 is 13 residues. The CDR3: CASTRAGGQPQHF. The CDR3 DNA is TGTGCCAGTACAAGGGCAGGGGGACAGCCCCAGCATTTT.

V and J are TRBV6-5 and TRBJ2-7; D might be TRBD1 or TRBD2, each matching 7 bases. The CDR3 spans 14 residues. The V and J ends lost 4 bases and 7 bases respectively, with 17 bases between them. Germline V gene data show CDR1 as MNHEY and CDR2 as SVGAGI. CDR3 sequence: CASSSGGATREQYF. As DNA, the CDR3 is TGTGCCAGCAGTTCAGGGGGGGCTACGAGGGAGCAGTACTTC.